The 16 T cell receptor beta chains below were found in one sample sequenced in a study of T-cell reconstitution after alpha-beta-depleted transplantation in children. TCRbeta library preparation incorporated unique molecular identifiers. TCRdb independently ran MiXCR on the PCR reads; one entry per CDR3 protein. The sample includes hundreds of thousands of distinct CDR3 sequences, around 13% of them seen just once. Sequencing used PBMCs, obtained before TCRalphabeta/CD19-depleted stem cell transplant. The receptors were gathered from a girl aged 2-10 years with congenital amegakaryocytic thrombocytopenia, due to receive a stem cell transplant.

This chain joins TRBV7-9 and TRBJ2-1; 8 bases are a match to TRBD2. Trimming took 5 bases from V and 5 from J; bases not matched to a gene: 8. CDR1 and CDR2 from the germline V gene are SEHNR and FQNEAQ (reference sequence). The CDR3 contains 15 residues. The CDR3 DNA follows: TGTGCCAGCAGCCCCCCGGCGACTAGCGACAATGAGCAGTTCTTC. Its protein product is CASSPPATSDNEQFF.

At least ten counts were recorded for this clonotype. The chain combines TRBV12-3 or TRBV12-4 with TRBJ2-1, with TRBD1 matching over 7 bases. The CDR3 length is 15 residues. The trim removed 5 bases at V and 3 bases at J, leaving 7 bases unmatched. DNA for the CDR3: TGTGCCAGCAGTCCCCAACAGGGGCACTACAATGAGCAGTTCTTC. This sequence encodes CASSPQQGHYNEQFF.

This clonotype came up many times. The chain employs TRBV5-1 and TRBJ2-1; 9 bases agree with TRBD2. Trimming took 5 bases from V and 7 from J; bases not matched to a gene: 4. The CDR3 loop spans 13 amino acids. Looked up from germline, CDR1 is SGHRS and CDR2 is YFSETQ. CDR3 DNA sequence: TGCGCCAGCAGGGTTAGCGGGAGTAATGAGCAGTTCTTC. It yields the protein CASRVSGSNEQFF. Full variable domain (remainder filled in from reference TRBV5-1 and TRBJ2-1): KAGVTQTPRYLIKTRGQQVTLSCSPISGHRSVSWYQQTPGQGLQFLFEYFSETQRNKGNFPGRFSGRQFSNSRSEMNVSTLELGDSALYLCASRVSGSNEQFFGPGTRLTVL.

V is TRBV28 and J is TRBJ1-5; unclear D gene. Germline V gene sequence: CDR1 MDHEN, CDR2 SYDVKM. Trimming took 6 bases from V and 0 from J, leaving 12 bases between them. The CDR3 covers 15 residues. CDR3 nucleotides: TGTGCCAGCAGAAGCAAGGGTTTTAGCAATCAGCCCCAGCATTTT. Protein sequence: CASRSKGFSNQPQHF.

The chain combines TRBV18 with TRBJ2-7, with TRBD1 matching over 9 bases. The CDR3 is 15 residues long. Looked up from germline, CDR1 is KGHSH and CDR2 is LQKENI. The V and J ends lost 6 bases and 2 bases, in that order; junction bases with no gene match: 8. CDR3: CASSPGTGSTYEQYF. The CDR3 region has the DNA TGTGCCAGCTCTCCCGGGACAGGGAGCACCTACGAGCAGTACTTC.

The V call is TRBV24-1, the J call TRBJ2-3, with D unresolved. With 5 bases removed from V and 4 bases from J, the gap between germline ends came to 15 bases. Germline assignment: CDR1 KGHDR and CDR2 SFDVKD. The CDR3 sequence is 15 residues long. The CDR3 bases are TGTGCCACCAGTGGTCGGACGGCTAACTCAGATACGCAGTATTTT. Amino acid sequence: CATSGRTANSDTQYF.

This clonotype occurred a few times. This chain links TRBV4-2 with TRBJ2-3; tentative D call: TRBD2 (5 bases). Trimming cost V 4 bases and J 0 bases, with 11 bases left between them. There are 15 residues in the CDR3. Germline CDR1 and CDR2: LGHNA and YNFKEQ. The CDR3 reads CASSRRIFSTDTQYF. The CDR3 nucleotides are TGTGCCAGCAGCCGGAGGATCTTTAGCACAGATACGCAGTATTTT.

Many counts were recorded for this clonotype. V usage is TRBV24-1 and J usage is TRBJ1-2; D is unclear. Trimming removed 2 bases from V and 7 bases from J, with 13 bases in between. The CDR3 totals 14 residues. Germline assignment: CDR1 KGHDR and CDR2 SFDVKD. The DNA for the CDR3 is TGTGCCACCAGTGATTATGGGCAGTATCCTGGCTACACCTTC. This codes for CATSDYGQYPGYTF.

This clonotype appeared a few times. The chain employs TRBV15 and TRBJ2-6; 9 positions agree with TRBD2. The germline V gene has CDR1 LNHNV and CDR2 YYDKDF (reference sequence). This CDR3 has 16 amino acids. V trimming: 3 bases; J trimming: 1 base; junction bases outside the gene matches: 1. The CDR3 nucleotides read TGTGCCACCAGCAGGACTAGCGGTTCTGGGGCCAACGTCCTGACTTTC. This translates into CATSRTSGSGANVLTF. Drawing the rest from reference TRBV15 and TRBJ2-6, the complete variable domain is DAMVIQNPRYQVTQFGKPVTLSCSQTLNHNVMYWYQQKSSQAPKLLFHYYDKDFNNEADTPDNFQSRRPNTSFCFLDIRSPGLGDTAMYLCATSRTSGSGANVLTFGAGSRLTVL.

Ten or more counts support this clonotype. V and J are TRBV7-6 and TRBJ2-7; D gene unclear. The CDR3 runs to 14 residues. With 2 bases removed from V and 5 bases from J, the gap between germline ends came to 13 bases. Germline V CDR1 and CDR2: SGHVS, FNYEAQ. The CDR3: CASSLKTFGHEQYF. CDR3 coding DNA: TGTGCCAGCAGCTTAAAAACTTTCGGCCACGAGCAGTACTTC. The full variable domain, with the rest looked up from reference TRBV7-6 and TRBJ2-7, is GAGVSQSPRYKVTKRGQDVALRCDPISGHVSLYWYRQALGQGPEFLTYFNYEAQQDKSGLPNDRFSAERPEGSISTLTIQRTEQRDSAMYRCASSLKTFGHEQYFGPGTRLTVT.

This clonotype was detected a few times. The chain employs TRBV3-1 and TRBJ2-5; 7 nucleotides align to TRBD2. Germline V gives CDR1 LGHDT, CDR2 YNNKEL (reference sequence). Trimming cost V 5 bases and J 4 bases; bases outside gene matches: 10. This CDR3 comprises 15 residues. CDR3 in DNA: TGTGCCAGCAGCGAGGAATCGACGGGAGGAGAGACCCAGTACTTC. Protein: CASSEESTGGETQYF.

This clonotype was picked up many times. The gene calls are TRBV20-1 and TRBJ2-1; 10 bases match TRBD2. V gave up 3 bases and J gave up 4 bases; unmatched junction bases: 3. From germline, CDR1 is DFQATT and CDR2 SNEGSKA (reference sequence). The CDR3 runs to 14 residues. The CDR3, as DNA: TGCAGTGCTAGGGGACTAGCGCAGTACAATGAGCAGTTCTTC. Amino acid sequence: CSARGLAQYNEQFF.

The chain links TRBV4-2 to TRBJ2-2; D unclear. The germline V and J ends were trimmed by 4 bases and 5 bases, with 11 bases remaining between them. This CDR3 is built from 14 residues. Germline CDR1 LGHNA, CDR2 YNFKEQ. CDR3: CASSRQLPTGELFF. Here the CDR3 DNA reads TGTGCCAGCAGCCGACAACTACCTACCGGGGAGCTGTTTTTT.

This clonotype was observed many times. The junction shows a germline mismatch at one end, possibly a read error. The chain is built from TRBV7-2 and TRBJ2-3; unclear D gene. This CDR3 has 14 amino acids. The germline gives CDR1 SGHTA, CDR2 FQGNSA. The CDR3 nucleotides read TGTGCCAGCAACTTAGGACGGGGCACAGATACGCAGTATTTT. Amino acids: CASNLGRGTDTQYF.

V gene TRBV4-1 combines with J gene TRBJ1-2, with TRBD1 as a possible D gene (5 bases). V was pared by 5 bases and J by 4 bases, with 14 bases between. From germline, CDR1 is MGHRA and CDR2 YSYEKL. This CDR3 spans 14 amino acids. The CDR3 protein is CASSTRGGSYGYTF. The CDR3 DNA follows: TGCGCCAGCAGCACGCGCGGGGGGAGCTATGGCTACACCTTC.

This clonotype has just a few counts. J is TRBJ2-2 and V is TRBV7-9, with a weak D call TRBD2 (5 bases). This CDR3 is built from 14 residues. CDR1 SEHNR and CDR2 FQNEAQ come from the germline V gene (reference sequence). V was shortened by 2 bases and J by 9 bases, with 13 bases between the two germline ends. CDR3 residues: CASSLTREGRELFF. The CDR3 bases are TGTGCCAGCAGCTTAACTCGGGAAGGCCGGGAGCTGTTTTTT.